This record concerns one T cell receptor (beta chain) sequence. The table lists this clone with a count of one. Its antigen target is currently unknown. Base qualities were left out, and no much larger clone turns up one base away. Genomic DNA was extracted from sorted cells for sequencing of the TCRbeta CDR3 region. The immunoSEQ Assay was used for sequencing of TCRbeta CDR3 regions. TCRdb retrieved this table from immuneACCESS and kept in-frame rearrangements only. Not all clones are present; in checked studies, unresolved V genes account for under half, and no reason is known for the remainder. Present in this sample are 50,000 or so clones, over 85% of which were seen just once. The leading ten clones occupy 24% of the sample. This sample is drawn from a study of OX40 agonist ivuxolimab in advanced cancers. Describing the broader study: The costimulatory receptor OX40 (CD134) was targeted by ivuxolimab, a fully human IgG2 agonistic monoclonal antibody. Intravenous ivuxolimab was administered to patients every 2 weeks at six dose levels: 0.01, 0.1, 0.3, 1.5, 3 and 10 mg/kg. Of the roughly 50 dose-escalation patients, hepatocellular carcinoma was present in approximately 20, melanoma in around 15, renal cell carcinoma in 9 and head and neck cancer in 9. A male proportion of almost 85% and a mean age of about 60 years, ranging from about 20 to 80, were recorded for the dose-escalation cohort. Patients were allowed to have had prior anti-PD-1, anti-PD-L1 or anti-CTLA-4 therapy, and 40% to 45% of the dose-escalation patients had been treated with checkpoint inhibitors. Partial responses were achieved by three dose-escalation patients, of whom one had hepatocellular carcinoma and two had cutaneous melanoma. Peripheral TCRbeta sequencing aimed to test whether ivuxolimab altered TCR sequence diversity and caused clonal T-cell expansion. The paper describes the monotherapy dose-escalation part (N = 52 patients) of the phase I trial of ivuxolimab.

Patients with a history of autoimmune disease or receiving systemic immunosuppression were excluded from the trial. Peripheral blood for TCR sequencing was collected from all dose cohorts at baseline, on cycle 4 day 1, and on cycle 7 day 1. Samples came from an open-label, multicenter, first-in-human phase I dose-escalation trial of ivuxolimab. Adults with locally advanced or metastatic head and neck squamous cell, hepatocellular, melanoma or renal cell carcinoma were enrolled in the trial. Before TCR sequencing, CD4+ and CD8+ T cells were separately sorted from peripheral blood. The study at large found these results: Low levels of normalized T-cell clonal expansion were also seen in some patients who did not respond. At doses of 0.1 to 3.0 mg/kg, clonal expansion of both CD4+ and CD8+ T cells in blood was seen between baseline and week 6. After ivuxolimab, expanded clones were on average more numerous among CD8+ T cells than among CD4+ T cells. Partial responders in the 0.1-3.0 mg/kg groups had among the lowest normalized peripheral clonal expansion, especially among CD8+ T cells. Antigen specificity was not determined for the clonally expanded peripheral T cells.

Sample: CD4+ or CD8+ T cells sorted from blood, taken in a trial of the OX40 agonist ivuxolimab. The TCR was taken from an adult with an advanced solid tumor such as melanoma, head and neck, liver or kidney cancer.

The CDR3 protein is CASSTSGRSWEQYF. The base sequence is TGTGCCAGCAGCACTAGCGGGAGGAGTTGGGAGCAGTACTTC. The V gene is TRBV28 and the J gene is TRBJ2-7, and 12 junction bases match TRBD2. There are 14 amino acids in the CDR3, from cysteine to phenylalanine inclusive. This entry keeps only the CDR3 DNA: 42 bases, framed from base 1. From the germline V gene, CDR1 is MDHEN and CDR2 is SYDVKM. Unmatched junction bases come to 7, with V trimmed by 6 bases and J by 7 bases.